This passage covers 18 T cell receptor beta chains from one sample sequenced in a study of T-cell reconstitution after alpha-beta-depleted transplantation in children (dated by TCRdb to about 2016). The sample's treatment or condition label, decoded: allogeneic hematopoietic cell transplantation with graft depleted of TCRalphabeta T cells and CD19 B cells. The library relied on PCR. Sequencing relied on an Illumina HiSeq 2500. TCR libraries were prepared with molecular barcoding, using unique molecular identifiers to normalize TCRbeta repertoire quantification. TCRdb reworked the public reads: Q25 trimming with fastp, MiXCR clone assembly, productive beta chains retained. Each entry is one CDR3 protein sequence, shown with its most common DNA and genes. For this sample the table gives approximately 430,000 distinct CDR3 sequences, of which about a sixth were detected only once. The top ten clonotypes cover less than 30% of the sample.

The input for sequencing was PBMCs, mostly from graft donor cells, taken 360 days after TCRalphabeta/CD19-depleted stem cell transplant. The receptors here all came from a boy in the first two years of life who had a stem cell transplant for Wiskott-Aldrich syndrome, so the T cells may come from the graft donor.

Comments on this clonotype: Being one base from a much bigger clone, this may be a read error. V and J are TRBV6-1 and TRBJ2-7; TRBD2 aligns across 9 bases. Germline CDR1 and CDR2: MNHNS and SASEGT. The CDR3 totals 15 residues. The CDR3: CASSLGLASSDEQYF. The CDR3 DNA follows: TGTGCCAGCAGCCTGGGACTAGCCAGCTCCGACGAGCAGTACTTC.

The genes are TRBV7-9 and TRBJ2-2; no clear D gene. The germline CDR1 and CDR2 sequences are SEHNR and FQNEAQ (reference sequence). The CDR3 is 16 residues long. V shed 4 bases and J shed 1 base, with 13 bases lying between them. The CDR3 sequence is CASSSSRTLNTGELFF. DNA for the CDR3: TGTGCCAGCAGCTCCTCGCGAACTCTGAACACCGGGGAGCTGTTTTTT.

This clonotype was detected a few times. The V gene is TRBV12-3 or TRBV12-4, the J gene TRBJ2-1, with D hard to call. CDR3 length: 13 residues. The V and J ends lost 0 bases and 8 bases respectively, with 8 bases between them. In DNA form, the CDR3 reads TGTGCCAGCAGTTTAGCGATGCGGCATGAGCAGTTCTTC. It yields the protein CASSLAMRHEQFF.

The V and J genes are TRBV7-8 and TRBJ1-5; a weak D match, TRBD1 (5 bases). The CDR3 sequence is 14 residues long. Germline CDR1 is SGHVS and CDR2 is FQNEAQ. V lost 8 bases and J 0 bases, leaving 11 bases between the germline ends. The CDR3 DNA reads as TGTGCCAGCCACTTAGGGGCTAGCAATCAGCCCCAGCATTTT. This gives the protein CASHLGASNQPQHF.

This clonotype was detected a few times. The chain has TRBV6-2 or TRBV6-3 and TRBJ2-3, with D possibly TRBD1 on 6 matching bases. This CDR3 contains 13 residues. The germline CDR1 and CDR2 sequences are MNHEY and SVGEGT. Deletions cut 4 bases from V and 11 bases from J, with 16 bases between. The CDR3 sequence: CASSSTGYGLQYF. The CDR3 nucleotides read TGTGCCAGCAGTTCCACAGGGTACGGATTGCAGTATTTT.

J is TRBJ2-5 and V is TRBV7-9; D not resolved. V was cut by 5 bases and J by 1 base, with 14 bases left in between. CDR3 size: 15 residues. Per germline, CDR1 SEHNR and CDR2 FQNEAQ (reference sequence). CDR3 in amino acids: CASSAYKGSQETQYF. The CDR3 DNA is TGTGCCAGCAGCGCATACAAGGGATCCCAAGAGACCCAGTACTTC.

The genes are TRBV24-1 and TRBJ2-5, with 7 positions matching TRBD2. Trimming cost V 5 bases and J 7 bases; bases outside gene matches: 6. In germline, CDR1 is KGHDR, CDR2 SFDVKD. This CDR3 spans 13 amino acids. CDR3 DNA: TGTGCCACCAGTGCCAAAAGGGAGGGGACCCAGTACTTC. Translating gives CATSAKREGTQYF.

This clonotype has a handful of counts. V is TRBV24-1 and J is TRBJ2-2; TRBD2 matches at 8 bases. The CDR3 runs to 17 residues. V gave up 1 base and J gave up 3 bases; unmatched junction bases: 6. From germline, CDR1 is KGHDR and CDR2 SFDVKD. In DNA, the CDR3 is TGTGCCACCAGTGATTTTAAAGCGGGAGCACACACCGGGGAGCTGTTTTTT. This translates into CATSDFKAGAHTGELFF.

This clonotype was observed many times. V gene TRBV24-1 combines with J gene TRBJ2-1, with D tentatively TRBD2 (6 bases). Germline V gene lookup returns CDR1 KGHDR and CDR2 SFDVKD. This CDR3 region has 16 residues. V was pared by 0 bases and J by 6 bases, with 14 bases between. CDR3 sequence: CATSDLQSGRSNEQFF. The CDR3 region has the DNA TGTGCCACCAGTGATTTGCAGAGCGGGCGTAGCAATGAGCAGTTCTTC.

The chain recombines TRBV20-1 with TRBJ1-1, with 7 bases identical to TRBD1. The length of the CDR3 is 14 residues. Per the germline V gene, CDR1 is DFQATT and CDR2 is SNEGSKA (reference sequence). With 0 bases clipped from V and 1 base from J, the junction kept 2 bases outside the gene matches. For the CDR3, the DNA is TGCAGTGCTAGAGATAGGACAGGGAACACTGAAGCTTTCTTT. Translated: CSARDRTGNTEAFF.

The chain's CDR3 is CASSPLGLAVTKNEQFF. In DNA form, the CDR3 reads TGTGCCAGCTCACCGCTGGGACTAGCAGTCACCAAGAATGAGCAGTTCTTC. This chain joins TRBV18 and TRBJ2-1; TRBD2 aligns across 9 bases. The CDR3 spans 17 residues. Germline V gene sequence: CDR1 KGHSH, CDR2 LQKENI. V shed 3 bases, J shed 7 bases, and the junction held 13 bases outside the gene matches.

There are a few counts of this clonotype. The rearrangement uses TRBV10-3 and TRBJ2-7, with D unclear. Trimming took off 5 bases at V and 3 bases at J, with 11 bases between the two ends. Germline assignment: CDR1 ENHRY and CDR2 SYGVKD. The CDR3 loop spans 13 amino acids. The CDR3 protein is CAISTPSSYEQYF. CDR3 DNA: TGTGCCATCAGTACCCCATCCAGCTACGAGCAGTACTTC.

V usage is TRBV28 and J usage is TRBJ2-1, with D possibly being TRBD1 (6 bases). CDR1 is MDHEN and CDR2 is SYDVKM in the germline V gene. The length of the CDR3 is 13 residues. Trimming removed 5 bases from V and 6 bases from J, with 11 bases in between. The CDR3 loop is CASSPGTPNEQFF. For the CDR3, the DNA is TGTGCCAGCAGTCCCGGGACACCCAATGAGCAGTTCTTC.

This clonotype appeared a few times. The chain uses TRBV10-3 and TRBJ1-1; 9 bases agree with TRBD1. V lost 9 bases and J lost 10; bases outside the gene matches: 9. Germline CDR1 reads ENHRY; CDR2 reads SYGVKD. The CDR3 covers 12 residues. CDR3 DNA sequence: TGTGCCATAATGGACAGGGGTGGAAGAGCTTTCTTT. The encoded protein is CAIMDRGGRAFF.

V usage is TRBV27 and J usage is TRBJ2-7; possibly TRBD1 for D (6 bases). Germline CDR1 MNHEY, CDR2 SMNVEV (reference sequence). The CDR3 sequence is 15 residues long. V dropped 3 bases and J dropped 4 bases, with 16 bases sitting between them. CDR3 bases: TGTGCCAGCAGTTTTAAAAGGGCAGGGGAATACGAGCAGTACTTC. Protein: CASSFKRAGEYEQYF.

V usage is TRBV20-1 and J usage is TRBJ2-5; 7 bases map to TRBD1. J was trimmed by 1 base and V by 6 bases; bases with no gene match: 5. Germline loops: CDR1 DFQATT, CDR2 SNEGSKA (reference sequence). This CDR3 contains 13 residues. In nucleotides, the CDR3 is TGCAGTGCGCCCGACAGGGCCCAAGAGACCCAGTACTTC. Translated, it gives CSAPDRAQETQYF.

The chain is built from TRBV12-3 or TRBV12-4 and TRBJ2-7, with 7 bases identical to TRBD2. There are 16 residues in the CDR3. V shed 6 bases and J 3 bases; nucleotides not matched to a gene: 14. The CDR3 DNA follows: TGTGCCAGCAGCTACCTTGGTCGGACTAGGGGCTACGAGCAGTACTTC. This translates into CASSYLGRTRGYEQYF.

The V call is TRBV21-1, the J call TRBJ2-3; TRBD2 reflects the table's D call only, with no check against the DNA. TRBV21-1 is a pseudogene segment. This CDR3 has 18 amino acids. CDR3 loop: CASSKDTRTSGSTDTQYF. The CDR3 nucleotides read TGTGCCAGCAGCAAAGATACACGTACGAGCGGGAGCACAGATACGCAGTATTTT.